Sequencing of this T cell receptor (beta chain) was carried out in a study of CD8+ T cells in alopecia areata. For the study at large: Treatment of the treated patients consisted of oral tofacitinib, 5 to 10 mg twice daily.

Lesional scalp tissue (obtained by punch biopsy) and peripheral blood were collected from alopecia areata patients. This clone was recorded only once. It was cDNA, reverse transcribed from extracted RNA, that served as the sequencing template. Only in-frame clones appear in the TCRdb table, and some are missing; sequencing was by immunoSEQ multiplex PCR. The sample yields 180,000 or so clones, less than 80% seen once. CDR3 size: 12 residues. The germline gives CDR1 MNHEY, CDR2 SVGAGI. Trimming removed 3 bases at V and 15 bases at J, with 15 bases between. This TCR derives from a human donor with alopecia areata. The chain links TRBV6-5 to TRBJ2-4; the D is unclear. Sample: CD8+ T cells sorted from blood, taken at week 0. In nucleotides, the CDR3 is TGTGCCAGCAGTTATTATTCAGGACCTACGTACTTC. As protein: CASSYYSGPTYF.